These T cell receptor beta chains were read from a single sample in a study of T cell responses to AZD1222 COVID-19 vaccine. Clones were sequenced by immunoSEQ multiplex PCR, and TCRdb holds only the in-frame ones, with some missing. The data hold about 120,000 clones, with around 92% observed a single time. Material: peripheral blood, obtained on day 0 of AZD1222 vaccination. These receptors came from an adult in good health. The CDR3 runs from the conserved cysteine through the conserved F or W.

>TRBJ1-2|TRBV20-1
CSADKYGYTF
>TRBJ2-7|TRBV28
CASSSPSGRTEQYF
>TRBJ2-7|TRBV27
CASSPGGSGTSGATYEQYF
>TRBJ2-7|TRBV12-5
CASGLVNPSEQYF
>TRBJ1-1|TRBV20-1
CSVPVAEAFF
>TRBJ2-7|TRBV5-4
CASSPSPGLAGGRVYEQYF
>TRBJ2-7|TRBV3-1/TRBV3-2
CASSYYDRSYEQYF
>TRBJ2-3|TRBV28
CASSSGLAGVNTQYF
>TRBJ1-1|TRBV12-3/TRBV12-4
CASSLGPNTEAFF
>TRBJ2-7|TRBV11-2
CASSPGGGSFYEQYF
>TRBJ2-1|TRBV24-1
CATSDSRVDISGSYNEQFF
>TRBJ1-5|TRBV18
CASSPRAREGEWNQPQHF
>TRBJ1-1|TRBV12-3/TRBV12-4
CASGAAGNTEAFF
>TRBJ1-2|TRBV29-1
CSAGRTGRSNYGYTF
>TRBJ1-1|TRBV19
CAVRQGPDTEAFF
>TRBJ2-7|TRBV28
CASSLSSGSSYEQYF
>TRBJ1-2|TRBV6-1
CASSEYRGYGYTF
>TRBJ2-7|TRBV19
CASSPGLAGSYEQYF
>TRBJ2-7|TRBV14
CASSQKPGQGLYEQYF
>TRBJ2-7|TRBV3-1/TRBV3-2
CASGQGYEQYF
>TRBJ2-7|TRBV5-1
CASSPGQGYYEQYF
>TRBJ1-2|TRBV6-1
CASSEKGSYGYTF
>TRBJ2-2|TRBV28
CASSQPGTRTGELFF
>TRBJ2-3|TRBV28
CASNLERSTDTQYF
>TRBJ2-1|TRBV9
CASSVAYARNEQFF
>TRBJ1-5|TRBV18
CASAAGQGSNQPQHF
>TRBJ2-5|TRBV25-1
CASSEYRGGRARETQYF
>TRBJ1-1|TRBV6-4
CASKDRESVNTEAFF
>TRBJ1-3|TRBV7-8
CASSLRRRGASSGNTIYF
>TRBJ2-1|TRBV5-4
CASRPGTNWHEQFF
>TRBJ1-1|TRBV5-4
CASSFGAGNTEAFF
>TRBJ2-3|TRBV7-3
CASRAGGPGGTDTQYF
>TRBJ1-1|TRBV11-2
CATTTWMNTEAFF
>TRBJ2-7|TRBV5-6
CASRITSGSSYEQYF
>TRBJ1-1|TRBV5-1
CASSKGTAAFMNTEAFF
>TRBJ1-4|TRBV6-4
CATRWGEKLFF
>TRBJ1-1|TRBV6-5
CASRKFDGNTEAFF
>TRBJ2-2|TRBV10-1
CASGGDYNTGELFF
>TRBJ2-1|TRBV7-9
CASSLEAEQFF
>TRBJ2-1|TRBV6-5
CASSYFTGDSREQFF
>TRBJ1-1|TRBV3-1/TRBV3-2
CASSLARDWGLSTEAFF
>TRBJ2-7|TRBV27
CASSPSRGVRSYEQYF
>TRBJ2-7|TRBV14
CASSPDRVTTYEQYF
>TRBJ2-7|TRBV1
CTSSGGQGSYEQYF
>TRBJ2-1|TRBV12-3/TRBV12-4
CASTLYNEQFF
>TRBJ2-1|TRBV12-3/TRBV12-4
CASSSSQLAPEFF
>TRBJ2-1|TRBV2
CASSDGLAGEQFF
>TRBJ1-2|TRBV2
CASRARADGYTF
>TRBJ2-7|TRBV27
CASSQGPYEQYF
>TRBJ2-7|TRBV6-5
CASSYSSGAAQYF
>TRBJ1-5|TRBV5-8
CASSLQGLAGQPQHF
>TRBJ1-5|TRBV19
CASSIPMGDQPQHF
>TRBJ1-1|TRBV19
CASSPWDSSNTEAFF
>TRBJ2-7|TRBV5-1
CASSLASGDLYEQYF
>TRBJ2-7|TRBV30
CAWTGRDPPFTYEQYF
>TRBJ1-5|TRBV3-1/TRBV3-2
CASSQGLGARNQPQHF
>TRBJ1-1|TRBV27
CASSINRGTEAFF
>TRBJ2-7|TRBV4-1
CASSQGKGGLAGVYEQYF
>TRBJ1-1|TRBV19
CASSMTGTNTEAFF
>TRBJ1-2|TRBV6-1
CASSEGFAGTYGYTF